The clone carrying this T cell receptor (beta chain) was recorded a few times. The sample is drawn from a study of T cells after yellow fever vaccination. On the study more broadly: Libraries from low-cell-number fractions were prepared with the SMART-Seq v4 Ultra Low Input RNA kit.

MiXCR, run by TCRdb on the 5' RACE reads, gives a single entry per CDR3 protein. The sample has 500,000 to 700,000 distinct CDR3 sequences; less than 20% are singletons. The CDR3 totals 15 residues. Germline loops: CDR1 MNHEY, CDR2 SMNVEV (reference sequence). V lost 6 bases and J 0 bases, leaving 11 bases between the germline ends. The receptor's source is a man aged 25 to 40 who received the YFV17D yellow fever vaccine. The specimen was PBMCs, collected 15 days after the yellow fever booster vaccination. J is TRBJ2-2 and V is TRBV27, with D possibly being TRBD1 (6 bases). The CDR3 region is CASRNWTANTGELFF. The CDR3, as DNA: TGTGCCAGCAGGAATTGGACAGCGAACACCGGGGAGCTGTTTTTT.